The clone carrying this T cell receptor (beta chain) was found once. Its antigen is unknown. Sequencing used immunoSEQ multiplex PCR; TCRdb keeps in-frame clones, though not all of them. This table holds about 72,000 clones, roughly nine tenths found once. This specimen belongs to a study of T cell clones after liver transplantation. In the study overall: Pre-transplant mixed lymphocyte reactions yielded third-party-reactive TCRbeta sequences as comparators for graft-donor-reactive sequences.

Study results and limitations: Migration into the graft, not deletion, may explain lost graft donor-reactive T cells. Circulating graft-donor-reactive CD4 TCRbeta sequences fell significantly post-transplant in 5 of 8 subjects.

V was shortened by 9 bases and J by 2 bases, with 16 bases between the two germline ends. CDR3 length equals 15 residues. Germline-derived CDR1 and CDR2 are MDHEN and SYDVKM. The receptor was derived from a human donor who received a liver transplant. The material sequenced was CD4+ T cells from blood, taken before liver transplant. The chain has TRBV28 and TRBJ2-2; the D gene could be TRBD1 or TRBD2 (5 bases each). The CDR3 sequence is CASSRGRLNTGELFF. The CDR3, as DNA: TGTGCCAGTTCAAGGGGCAGACTAAACACCGGGGAGCTGTTTTTT.